This TCR beta chain came from a study of breast tumors, draining lymph nodes, adjacent tissues. TCRdb re-called the multiplex PCR reads with MiXCR, one entry per CDR3 protein. The sample has about 180,000 distinct CDR3 sequences; 25% to 40% are singletons. The V gene lost 6 bases and the J gene lost 4 bases, with 12 bases spanning the gap. Germline CDR1 DFQATT, CDR2 SNEGSKA (reference sequence). This CDR3 region has 13 residues. Samples came from axillary lymph nodes draining the breast cancer. This clonotype was seen many times. Sample: axillary lymph node tissue. The chain combines TRBV20-1 with TRBJ2-2, with D possibly being TRBD1 (6 bases). This sequence originates from a female donor with breast cancer. Some clones in this sample may be carry-over from other donors' samples. The CDR3 spells CSAGAGVTGELFF. DNA of the CDR3: TGCAGTGCGGGGGCAGGGGTCACCGGGGAGCTGTTTTTT.